This TCR beta chain stems from a study of response to subunit inactivated influenza vaccine. Overall study results and limits: It was suggested by the authors that few new T cells are recruited by each seasonal influenza vaccination.

TCRdb re-called the RT-PCR reads through MiXCR, storing one row per CDR3 protein. The sample lists 540,000 or so distinct CDR3 sequences; 10% to 15% were seen once. This clonotype was seen only a few times. Its antigen is still unknown. This clonotype was sampled from a man aged 50 or older who received an inactivated influenza vaccine. Source: PBMCs from blood, taken roughly 6 weeks after vaccination.

The CDR3 DNA reads TGTGCCAGCAGTCAGGACAGGGGTGTTGAGCAGTTCTTC. Protein sequence: CASSQDRGVEQFF. This chain uses TRBV6-1 with TRBJ2-1; 9 bases line up with TRBD1. The germline V gene encodes CDR1 MNHNS and CDR2 SASEGT. Germline trimming cut 5 bases from V and 9 bases from J; bases unmatched to any gene: 5. This CDR3 is built from 13 residues.